The present entry profiles one TCR beta chain with its context. Its antigen has not been determined. Base quality data are lacking; no much larger clone is found one base away. The CDR3 regions of human TCRbeta chains were analyzed by immunosequencing. As for how the authors treated the data: TCRs in the repertoires were matched against a reference library of SARS-CoV-2-specific TCRs that had been generated with the MIRA antigen-specificity platform. Breadth meant the fraction of unique TCRs that were SARS-CoV-2-associated, whereas depth meant the fraction of total T cells that were SARS-CoV-2-associated. Using the MIRA data, each spike-specific TCR was assigned both to the spike region to which the TCR was reactive and to a CD4 or CD8 class. Log10-transformed breadth and depth values were compared by one-way ANOVA with Sidak's multiple comparisons tests. This immuneACCESS table, as held by TCRdb, lists in-frame sequences with V and J called but not all clones. Of the missing ones, under half trace to an unresolved V gene in checked studies; the others have no known cause. V and J calls and clone size follow that table, whereas D and trimming were derived from the DNA. Here the sample has roughly 100,000 clones; over 85% occur a single time. The biggest ten clones account for roughly 2% of the sample.

These data belong to a study of T cell responses to AZD1222 COVID-19 vaccine (dated by TCRdb to about 2021). About the full investigation: Because spike-specific TCR depth and breadth did not differ between the two schedules, AZD1222 recipients who got a second dose at roughly 4 weeks were pooled with those who got a second dose at roughly 12 weeks. Trial participants were enrolled by age into 18-55, 56-69 and 70-plus year subgroups, with around 150, 28 and 57 TCR-sequenced participants respectively. A total of 233 trial participants underwent TCR sequencing, of whom some 210 received two doses of AZD1222 and 26 received two doses of the MenACWY control vaccine.

V ends up 1 base short and J 1 base short, with an unmatched junction base count of 10. The germline V gene (reference sequence) specifies GTSNPN as CDR1 and SVGIG as CDR2. Counted from cysteine to phenylalanine, this CDR3 has 17 amino acids. The retained sequence is limited to the CDR3, 51 bases, with the frame set at the first base. Here is what the overall study found, with its caveats: Conclusions about previously exposed vaccinees are limited because only six or seven AZD1222 recipients were SARS-CoV-2 seropositive at baseline. Participants were mostly white British and included more females than males, and it was suggested by the authors that clonal diversity may have been underestimated. The 56-69-year group was small, and its depth increase did not reach significance, likely because of low power. Vaccine-associated CD4 TCRs spanned the whole spike protein, with dominant responses in regions 160-218 and 743-854. Because no samples from the day 14 peak response were available, repertoires could be characterized only after the peak T cell response. Spike-specific TCR breadth and depth rose significantly after two AZD1222 doses compared with day 0 and with MenACWY recipients. Epitopes outside the regions mutated in the B.1.351 and B.1.1.7 variants were reportedly recognized by nearly half of the unique spike-specific TCRs.

This sample's time point label indicates: baseline before first vaccination. Vaccinee samples were obtained from the UK trials COV001 and COV002, which included a single-blind randomized controlled phase 2/3 trial of AZD1222 (ChAdOx1 nCoV-19) in healthy adults. Trial participant PBMC samples were collected at day 0 and day 28 after the second dose for TCRbeta chain sequencing. The source is an adult in good health. Sequencing was performed on peripheral blood, taken on day 0 of AZD1222 vaccination. Rearrangement joined TRBV30 to TRBJ1-5, and TRBD1 aligns with 7 junction nucleotides. Here the CDR3 is given as CAWSGDRTFVSNQPQHF. The nucleotides read TGTGCCTGGAGTGGGGACAGAACGTTTGTAAGCAATCAGCCCCAGCATTTT.